The 19 T cell receptor beta chains in this list originate from one sample, sequenced in a study of T cells in Graves' hyperthyroidism and ophthalmopathy. RNA transcripts served as the template for amplifying TCR beta CDR3 regions. The study used the HTBI primer set for a first-round RT-PCR of the TCR CDR3. TCRdb itself ran the multiplex PCR reads through MiXCR, one entry per CDR3 protein. This sample yields 400,000 to 450,000 distinct CDR3 sequences, of which around 15% are seen a single time; about 13% belongs to the top ten. Sample: blood. Receptors originate from a man in his late teens or twenties with Graves' ophthalmopathy.

Ten or more counts support this clonotype. V gene TRBV6-2 or TRBV6-3 combines with J gene TRBJ2-7, with a weak D call TRBD2 (6 bases). Germline lookup yields CDR1 MNHEY and CDR2 SVGEGT. V was clipped by 8 bases and J by 3 bases, with 11 bases between them. The CDR3 has 12 amino acids. CDR3 loop: CASGNSGYEQYF. Here the CDR3 DNA reads TGTGCCAGCGGTAATAGCGGCTACGAGCAGTACTTC.

This chain joins TRBV27 and TRBJ2-4, with D maybe TRBD1 (6 bases). V dropped 5 bases and J dropped 11 bases, with 16 bases sitting between them. The CDR3 has 13 amino acids. Germline values: CDR1 MNHEY, CDR2 SMNVEV (reference sequence). CDR3 sequence (DNA): TGTGCCAGCAGTGGACAGAGGGGTGAGGTTCAGTACTTC. It specifies CASSGQRGEVQYF.

This clonotype was detected ten times or more. The genes are TRBV5-1 and TRBJ2-7; 7 positions agree with TRBD2. The length of the CDR3 is 13 residues. Trimming cost V 3 bases and J 2 bases; bases outside gene matches: 2. Germline-derived CDR1 and CDR2 are SGHRS and YFSETQ. As DNA, the CDR3 is TGCGCCAGCAGCTGGACTAGTCCCTACGAGCAGTACTTC. Amino acid sequence: CASSWTSPYEQYF.

This clonotype occurred many times. The chain joins TRBV13 to TRBJ1-4; D is perhaps TRBD1 (5 bases). This CDR3 has 15 residues. Germline CDR1 reads PRHDT; CDR2 reads FYEKMQ (reference sequence). Deletions cut 5 bases from V and 5 bases from J, with 15 bases between. The DNA for the CDR3 is TGTGCCAGCAGCCCGGAAGGGGCGGGGAATGAAAAACTGTTTTTT. Amino acids: CASSPEGAGNEKLFF.

This clonotype occurred many times. V and J are TRBV20-1 and TRBJ2-3; 8 bases are a match to TRBD1. There are 11 residues in the CDR3. In germline, CDR1 is DFQATT, CDR2 SNEGSKA (reference sequence). The trim removed 5 bases at V and 12 bases at J, leaving 7 bases unmatched. Here the CDR3 reads CSAPGTGEQYF. The CDR3 region has the DNA TGCAGTGCTCCCGGGACAGGAGAACAGTATTTT.

This clonotype was found many times. This chain links TRBV30 with TRBJ1-2; D is perhaps TRBD1 (6 bases). CDR1 and CDR2 from the germline V gene are GTSNPN and SVGIG (reference sequence). The CDR3 length is 14 residues. Trimming left V 3 bases short and J 3 bases short, with 14 bases between. CDR3 loop: CAWRAIGQYYGYTF. The CDR3 DNA sequence: TGTGCCTGGAGGGCAATCGGACAGTACTATGGCTACACCTTC.

At least ten counts were recorded for this clonotype. V is TRBV13 and J is TRBJ1-3; possible D gene TRBD1, 5 bases. The CDR3 extends over 14 amino acids. Trimming took 4 bases from V and 2 from J, leaving 9 bases between them. Per germline, CDR1 PRHDT and CDR2 FYEKMQ (reference sequence). The CDR3 is CASSSGGAGNTIYF. CDR3 in DNA: TGTGCCAGCAGCTCAGGAGGGGCTGGAAACACCATATATTTT.

This clonotype was seen repeatedly, ten times or more. The CDR3 sequence: CASSYRDSRAFF. The CDR3 DNA reads as TGTGCCAGCAGCTACCGGGACAGTCGTGCTTTCTTT. This chain connects TRBV3-1 to TRBJ1-1; TRBD1 agrees at 7 bases. Germline CDR1 and CDR2: LGHDT and YNNKEL (reference sequence). The CDR3 runs 12 residues. J gave up 11 bases and V 5 bases, and 8 bases lay outside the gene matches.

A note on this clonotype: With a much larger clone just one base away, this may be a read error. The chain has TRBV2 and TRBJ2-2, with a possible D match to TRBD2 (5 bases). The CDR3 spans 16 residues. The germline V gene encodes CDR1 SNHLY and CDR2 FYNNEI. The CDR3 region has the DNA TGTACCAGCAGTGACCAGCGGTTCGCGAACACCGGGGAGCTGTTTTTT. Protein sequence: CTSSDQRFANTGELFF.

The chain combines TRBV19 with TRBJ1-5; TRBD1 agrees at 8 bases. Germline V gene sequence: CDR1 LNHDA, CDR2 SQIVND (reference sequence). J lost 5 bases, V lost 6 bases, and 9 bases had no gene match. The CDR3 consists of 15 residues. The CDR3 region has the DNA TGTGCCAGTAGCCTGACAGGGGTGATGGATCAGCCCCAGCATTTT. Its protein product is CASSLTGVMDQPQHF.

V and J are TRBV20-1 and TRBJ2-1; TRBD2 agrees at 9 bases. The CDR3 loop spans 15 amino acids. Germline V lookup: CDR1 DFQATT, CDR2 SNEGSKA (reference sequence). After removal of 0 bases from V and 8 bases from J, the junction contained 8 bases not matched to a gene. The CDR3 sequence is CSARDHLAGIHEQFF. CDR3 coding DNA: TGCAGTGCTAGAGATCACCTAGCGGGAATCCATGAGCAGTTCTTC.

This clonotype was counted many times. J is TRBJ1-2 and V is TRBV7-9; D possibly corresponds to TRBD1 (5 bases). Trimming removed 9 bases from V and 4 bases from J, with 12 bases in between. Germline CDR1 SEHNR, CDR2 FQNEAQ (reference sequence). The CDR3 has 12 residues. The CDR3 sequence: CASGGGSYGYTF. CDR3 nucleotide sequence: TGTGCCAGTGGCGGGGGGAGCTATGGCTACACCTTC.

The chain carries TRBV6-1 and TRBJ1-4, with unresolved D. This CDR3 is built from 16 residues. CDR1 MNHNS and CDR2 SASEGT come from the germline V gene. V gave up 5 bases and J gave up 0 bases, with 13 bases separating them. The CDR3 reads CASSSFFGATNEKLFF. The CDR3 bases are TGTGCCAGCAGTTCTTTTTTTGGGGCAACTAATGAAAAACTGTTTTTT.

This clonotype came up many times. This chain joins TRBV4-1 and TRBJ2-7; 9 positions agree with TRBD1. CDR1 and CDR2 (germline): MGHRA, YSYEKL. J was trimmed by 2 bases and V by 4 bases; bases with no gene match: 6. This CDR3 has 15 amino acids. The chain's CDR3 is CASSLGQGKAYEQYF. Written as DNA, the CDR3 is TGCGCCAGCAGCCTAGGACAGGGGAAGGCCTACGAGCAGTACTTC.

This clonotype was recorded many times. The chain combines TRBV24-1 with TRBJ1-6; D is perhaps TRBD1 (6 bases). Deletions cut 0 bases from V and 7 bases from J, with 12 bases between. CDR3 length equals 16 residues. In germline, CDR1 is KGHDR, CDR2 SFDVKD. In nucleotides, the CDR3 is TGTGCCACCAGTGATTTGGGGGACAAGAACAATTCACCCCTCCACTTT. Its protein product is CATSDLGDKNNSPLHF.

This clonotype was seen a handful of times. The V call is TRBV12-5, the J call TRBJ2-6; TRBD1 aligns across 7 bases. CDR1 and CDR2 from the germline V gene are LGHNT and FRNRAP. The CDR3 sequence is 15 residues long. Germline trimming cut 6 bases from V and 0 bases from J; bases unmatched to any gene: 2. CDR3 loop: CASGRQGSGANVLTF. The CDR3 DNA is TGTGCTAGTGGCCGACAGGGCTCTGGGGCCAACGTCCTGACTTTC. Drawing the rest from reference TRBV12-5 and TRBJ2-6, the complete variable domain is DARVTQTPRHKVTEMGQEVTMRCQPILGHNTVFWYRQTMMQGLELLAYFRNRAPLDDSGMPKDRFSAEMPDATLATLKIQPSEPRDSAVYFCASGRQGSGANVLTFGAGSRLTVL.

This clonotype came up many times. CDR3 nucleotides: TGTGCCAGCAGCCCGAGGGCCCAGAACTCAGATACGCAGTATTTT. As protein: CASSPRAQNSDTQYF. The J gene is TRBJ2-3, the V gene TRBV7-8; maybe TRBD2 (5 bases). The CDR3 contains 15 residues. The V and J ends lost 5 bases and 4 bases respectively, with 16 bases between them. Looked up from germline, CDR1 is SGHVS and CDR2 is FQNEAQ.

The V call is TRBV10-3, the J call TRBJ2-5; TRBD1 or TRBD2 may be the D gene (5 bases each). The germline CDR1 and CDR2 sequences are ENHRY and SYGVKD. With 4 bases removed from V and 5 bases from J, the gap between germline ends came to 17 bases. This CDR3 comprises 15 residues. The CDR3 sequence: CAISGGTDPPETQYF. As DNA, the CDR3 is TGTGCCATCAGTGGGGGGACGGATCCGCCCGAGACCCAGTACTTC.

This clonotype appeared many times. The chain couples TRBV30 to TRBJ2-1; D perhaps matches TRBD1 (5 bases). Germline V CDR1 and CDR2: GTSNPN, SVGIG (reference sequence). The germline V and J ends were trimmed by 2 bases and 0 bases, with 20 bases remaining between them. This CDR3 region has 18 residues. The CDR3: CAWSPRLGAESSYNEQFF. The CDR3 nucleotides are TGTGCCTGGAGTCCGAGACTTGGGGCGGAGAGCTCCTACAATGAGCAGTTCTTC.